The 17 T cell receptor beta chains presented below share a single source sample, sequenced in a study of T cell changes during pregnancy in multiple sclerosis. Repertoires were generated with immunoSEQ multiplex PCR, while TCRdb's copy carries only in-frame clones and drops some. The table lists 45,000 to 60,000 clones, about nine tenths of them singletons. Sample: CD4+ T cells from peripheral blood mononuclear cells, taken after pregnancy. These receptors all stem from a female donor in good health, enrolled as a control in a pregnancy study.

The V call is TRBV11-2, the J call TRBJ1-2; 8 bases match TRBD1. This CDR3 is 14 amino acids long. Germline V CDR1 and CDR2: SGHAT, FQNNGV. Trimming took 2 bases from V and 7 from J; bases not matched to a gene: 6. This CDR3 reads CASSLLRGRSGYTF. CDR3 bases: TGTGCCAGCAGCTTACTCAGGGGGCGCTCTGGCTACACCTTC.

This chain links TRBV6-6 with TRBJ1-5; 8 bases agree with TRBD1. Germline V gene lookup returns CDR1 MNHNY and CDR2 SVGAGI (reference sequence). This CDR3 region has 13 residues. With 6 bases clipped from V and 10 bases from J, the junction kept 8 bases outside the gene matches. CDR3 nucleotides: TGTGCCAGCAGGGACAGGGTTATCAGCCCCCAGCATTTT. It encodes CASRDRVISPQHF.

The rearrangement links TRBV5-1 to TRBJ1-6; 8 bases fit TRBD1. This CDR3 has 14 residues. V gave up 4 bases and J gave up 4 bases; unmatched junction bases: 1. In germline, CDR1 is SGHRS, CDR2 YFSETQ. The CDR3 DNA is TGCGCCAGCAGCCGGACAGGGTATAATTCACCCCTCCACTTT. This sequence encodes CASSRTGYNSPLHF.

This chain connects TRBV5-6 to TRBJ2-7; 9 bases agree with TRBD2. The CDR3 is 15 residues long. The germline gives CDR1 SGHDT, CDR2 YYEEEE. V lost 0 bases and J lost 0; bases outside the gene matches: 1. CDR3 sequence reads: CASSLGLAASYEQYF. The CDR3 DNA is TGTGCCAGCAGCTTGGGACTAGCGGCCTCCTACGAGCAGTACTTC.

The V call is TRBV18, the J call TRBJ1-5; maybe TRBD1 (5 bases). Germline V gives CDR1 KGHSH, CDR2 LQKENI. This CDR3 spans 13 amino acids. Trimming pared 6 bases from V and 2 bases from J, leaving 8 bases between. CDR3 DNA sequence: TGTGCCAGCTCCCTACAGGGCAATCAGCCCCAGCATTTT. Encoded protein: CASSLQGNQPQHF. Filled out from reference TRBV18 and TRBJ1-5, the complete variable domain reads NAGVMQNPRHLVRRRGQEARLRCSPMKGHSHVYWYRQLPEEGLKFMVYLQKENIIDESGMPKERFSAEFPKEGPSILRIQQVVRGDSAAYFCASSLQGNQPQHFGDGTRLSIL.

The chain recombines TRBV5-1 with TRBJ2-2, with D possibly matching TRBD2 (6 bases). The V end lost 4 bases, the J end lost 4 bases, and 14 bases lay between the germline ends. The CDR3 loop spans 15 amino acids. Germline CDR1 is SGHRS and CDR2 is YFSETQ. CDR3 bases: TGCGCCAGCAGCCCTGACTGGGGAGGCACCGGGGAGCTGTTTTTT. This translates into CASSPDWGGTGELFF.

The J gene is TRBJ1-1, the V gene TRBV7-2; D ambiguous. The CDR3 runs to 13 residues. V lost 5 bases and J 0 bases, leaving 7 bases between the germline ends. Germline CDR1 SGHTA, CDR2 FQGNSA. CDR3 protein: CASSRRVNTEAFF. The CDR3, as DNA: TGTGCCAGCAGCCGCCGAGTGAACACTGAAGCTTTCTTT.

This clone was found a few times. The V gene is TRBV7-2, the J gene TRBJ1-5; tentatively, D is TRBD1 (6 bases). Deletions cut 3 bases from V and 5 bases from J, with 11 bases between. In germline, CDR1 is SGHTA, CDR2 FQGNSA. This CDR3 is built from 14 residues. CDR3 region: CASSFTDRYQPQHF. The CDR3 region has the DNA TGTGCCAGCAGCTTTACGGACAGATATCAGCCCCAGCATTTT.

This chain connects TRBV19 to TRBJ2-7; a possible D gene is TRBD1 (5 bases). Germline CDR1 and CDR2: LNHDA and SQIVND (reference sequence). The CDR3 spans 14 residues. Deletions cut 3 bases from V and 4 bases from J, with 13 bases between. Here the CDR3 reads CASSIAGWGYEQYF. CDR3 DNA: TGTGCCAGTAGTATCGCAGGGTGGGGATACGAGCAGTACTTC.

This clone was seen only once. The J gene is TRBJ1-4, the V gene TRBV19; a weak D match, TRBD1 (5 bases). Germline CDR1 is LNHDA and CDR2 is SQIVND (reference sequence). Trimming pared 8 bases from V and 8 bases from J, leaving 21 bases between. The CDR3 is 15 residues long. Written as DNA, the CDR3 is TGTGCCAGTTGCTCGTCAAGGGGAATTCGGGAAAAACTGTTTTTT. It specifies CASCSSRGIREKLFF.

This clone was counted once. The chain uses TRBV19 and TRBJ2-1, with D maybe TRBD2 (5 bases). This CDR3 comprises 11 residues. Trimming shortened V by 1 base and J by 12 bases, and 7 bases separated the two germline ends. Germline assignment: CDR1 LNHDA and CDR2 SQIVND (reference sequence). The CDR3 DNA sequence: TGTGCCAGTAGTATAGGGACTGGGCAGTTCTTC. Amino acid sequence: CASSIGTGQFF.

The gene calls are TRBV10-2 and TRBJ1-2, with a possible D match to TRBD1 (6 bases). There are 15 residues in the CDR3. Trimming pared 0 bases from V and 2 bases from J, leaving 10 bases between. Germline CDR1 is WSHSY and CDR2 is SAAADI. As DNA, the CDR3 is TGCGCCAGCAGTGAGTCCGGGGGGCGAAACTATGGCTACACCTTC. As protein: CASSESGGRNYGYTF.

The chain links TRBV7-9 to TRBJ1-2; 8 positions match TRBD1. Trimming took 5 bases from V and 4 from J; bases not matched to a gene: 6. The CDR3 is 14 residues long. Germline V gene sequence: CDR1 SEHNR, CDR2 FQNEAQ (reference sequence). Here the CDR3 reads CASSMTGDAYGYTF. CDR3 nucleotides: TGTGCCAGCAGCATGACAGGGGATGCCTATGGCTACACCTTC.

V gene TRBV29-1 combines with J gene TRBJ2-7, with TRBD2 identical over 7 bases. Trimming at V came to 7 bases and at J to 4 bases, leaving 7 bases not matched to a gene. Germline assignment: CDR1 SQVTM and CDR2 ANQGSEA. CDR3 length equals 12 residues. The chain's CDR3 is CSAGEREYEQYF. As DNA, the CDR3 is TGCAGCGCGGGAGAGCGGGAATACGAGCAGTACTTC.

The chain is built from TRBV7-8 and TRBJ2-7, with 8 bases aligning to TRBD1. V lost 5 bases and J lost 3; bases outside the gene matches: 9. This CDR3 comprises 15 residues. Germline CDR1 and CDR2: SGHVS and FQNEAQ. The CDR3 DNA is TGTGCCAGCAGCCAGATCGCCAGGGGGCTCTACGAGCAGTACTTC. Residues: CASSQIARGLYEQYF.

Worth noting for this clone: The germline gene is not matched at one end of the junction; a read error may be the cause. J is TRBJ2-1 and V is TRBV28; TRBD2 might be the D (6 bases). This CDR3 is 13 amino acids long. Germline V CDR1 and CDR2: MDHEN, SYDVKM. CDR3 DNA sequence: TGTGCCAGCAGTTCAACCCCTATGACTAGTTTCCTCTTC. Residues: CASSSTPMTSFLF.

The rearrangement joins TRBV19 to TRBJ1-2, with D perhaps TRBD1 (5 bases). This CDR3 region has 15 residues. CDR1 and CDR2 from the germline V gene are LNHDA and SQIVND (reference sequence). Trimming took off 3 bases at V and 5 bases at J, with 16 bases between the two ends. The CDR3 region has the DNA TGTGCCAGTAGTATCGGGGGTGACACACTGTATGGCTACACCTTC. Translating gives CASSIGGDTLYGYTF. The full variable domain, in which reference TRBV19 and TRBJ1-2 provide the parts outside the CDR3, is DGGITQSPKYLFRKEGQNVTLSCEQNLNHDAMYWYRQDPGQGLRLIYYSQIVNDFQKGDIAEGYSVSREKKESFPLTVTSAQKNPTAFYLCASSIGGDTLYGYTFGSGTRLTVV.